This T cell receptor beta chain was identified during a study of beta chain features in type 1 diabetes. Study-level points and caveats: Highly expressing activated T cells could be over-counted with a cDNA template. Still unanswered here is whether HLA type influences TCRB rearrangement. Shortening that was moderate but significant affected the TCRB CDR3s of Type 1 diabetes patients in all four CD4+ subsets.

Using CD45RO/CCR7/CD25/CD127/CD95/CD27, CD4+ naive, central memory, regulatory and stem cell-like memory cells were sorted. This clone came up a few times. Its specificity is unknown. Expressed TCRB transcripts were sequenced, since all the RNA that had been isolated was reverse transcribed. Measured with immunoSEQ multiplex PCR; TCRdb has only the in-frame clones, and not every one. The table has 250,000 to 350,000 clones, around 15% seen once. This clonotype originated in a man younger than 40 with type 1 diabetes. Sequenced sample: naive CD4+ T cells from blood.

The CDR3 DNA is TGTGCCAGCAGCTCCGGACTAGCGGGCACCCAAGAGACCCAGTACTTC. The encoded protein is CASSSGLAGTQETQYF. This rearrangement joins TRBV7-6 to TRBJ2-5; 11 positions match TRBD2. Per germline, CDR1 SGHVS and CDR2 FNYEAQ. V shed 4 bases and J 1 base; nucleotides not matched to a gene: 5. The CDR3 loop spans 16 amino acids. Complete variable domain (other parts from reference TRBV7-6 and TRBJ2-5): GAGVSQSPRYKVTKRGQDVALRCDPISGHVSLYWYRQALGQGPEFLTYFNYEAQQDKSGLPNDRFSAERPEGSISTLTIQRTEQRDSAMYRCASSSGLAGTQETQYFGPGTRLLVL.